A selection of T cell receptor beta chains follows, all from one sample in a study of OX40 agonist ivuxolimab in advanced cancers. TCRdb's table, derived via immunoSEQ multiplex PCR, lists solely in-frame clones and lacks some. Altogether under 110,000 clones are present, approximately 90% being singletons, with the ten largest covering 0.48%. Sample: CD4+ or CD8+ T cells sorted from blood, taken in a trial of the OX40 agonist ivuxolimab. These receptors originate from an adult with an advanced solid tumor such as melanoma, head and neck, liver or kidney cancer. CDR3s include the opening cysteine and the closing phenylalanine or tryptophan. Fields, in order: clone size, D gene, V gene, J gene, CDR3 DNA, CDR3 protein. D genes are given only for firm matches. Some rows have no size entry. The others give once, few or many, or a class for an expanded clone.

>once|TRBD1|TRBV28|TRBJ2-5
TGTGCCAGCAGCCCCGACGGGACAGGGAGAGAGACCCAGTACTTC
CASSPDGTGRETQYF
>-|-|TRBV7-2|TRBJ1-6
TGTGCCAGCAGCTTAGGCCCGAATTCACCCCTCCACTTT
CASSLGPNSPLHF
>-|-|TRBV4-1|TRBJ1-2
TGCGCCAGCAGCCAAGGCCTCGGGACCCAGAATGGCTACACCTTC
CASSQGLGTQNGYTF
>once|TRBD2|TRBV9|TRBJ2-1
TGTGCCAGCAGCGTAGATATGACTAGCGGGCCTCCCTACAATGAGCAGTTCTTC
CASSVDMTSGPPYNEQFF
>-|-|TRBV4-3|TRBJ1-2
TGCGCCAGCAGCCAGTCCCCCGGGACGTCCTATGGCTACACCTTC
CASSQSPGTSYGYTF
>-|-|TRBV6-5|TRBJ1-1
TGTGCCAGCAGTACATATCGGGGTGAAGCTTTCTTT
CASSTYRGEAFF
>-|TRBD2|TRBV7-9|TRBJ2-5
TGTGCCAGCAGCCCGAGGACTAGCGGGGGCGAGACCCAGTACTTC
CASSPRTSGGETQYF
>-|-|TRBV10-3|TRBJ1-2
TGTGCCATCAGTGGACAGGATAATAACTATGGCTACACCTTC
CAISGQDNNYGYTF
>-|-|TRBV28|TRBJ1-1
TGTGCCAGCAGTTTGAAGGGAACTGAAGCTTTCTTT
CASSLKGTEAFF
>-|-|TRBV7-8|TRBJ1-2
TGTGCCAGCAGCTTCAGGGTAAGCGCGGATGGCTACACCTTC
CASSFRVSADGYTF
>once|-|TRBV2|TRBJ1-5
TGTGCCAGCAGTGTCGGTCAGGTTGATAGCAATCAGCCCCAGCATTTT
CASSVGQVDSNQPQHF
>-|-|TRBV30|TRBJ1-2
TGTGCCTGGAGTGTAATACAGTCAAACTATGGCTACACCTTC
CAWSVIQSNYGYTF